The 14 T cell receptor beta chains below all came from one sample that was sequenced in a study of blood T cell repertoires in COVID-19. The method was immunoSEQ multiplex PCR; TCRdb's version includes in-frame clones alone and lacks a portion of them. The profile shows approximately 90,000 clones, about 86% of them singletons. Sequences were obtained from peripheral blood. These TCRs come from a man aged 55-75 years with acute or convalescent COVID-19.

The chain couples TRBV28 to TRBJ2-1; 11 bases align to TRBD2. CDR1 MDHEN and CDR2 SYDVKM come from the germline V gene. The CDR3 has 16 residues. The CDR3 protein is CGSMVAGGVGYNEQFF. Here the CDR3 DNA reads TGTGGGTCAATGGTAGCGGGAGGGGTTGGTTACAATGAGCAGTTCTTC.

The chain links TRBV6-6 to TRBJ2-2; 7 bases map to TRBD2. J was trimmed by 4 bases and V by 4 bases; bases with no gene match: 9. CDR3 length equals 16 residues. Germline V gives CDR1 MNHNY, CDR2 SVGAGI (reference sequence). CDR3 DNA: TGTGCCAGCAGTTCACCTAGCGGAGGTGGCACCGGGGAGCTGTTTTTT. This gives the protein CASSSPSGGGTGELFF.

This chain uses TRBV6-5 with TRBJ1-3, with a possible D match to TRBD1 (6 bases). Looked up from germline, CDR1 is MNHEY and CDR2 is SVGAGI. The CDR3 contains 14 residues. Deletions cut 5 bases from V and 2 bases from J, with 10 bases between. The CDR3 is CASSPTGTGNTIYF. CDR3 nucleotide sequence: TGTGCCAGCAGTCCTACAGGGACTGGAAACACCATATATTTT.

The chain recombines TRBV13 with TRBJ2-6; D possibly corresponds to TRBD1 (5 bases). Germline assignment: CDR1 PRHDT and CDR2 FYEKMQ (reference sequence). The V end lost 4 bases, the J end lost 2 bases, and 12 bases lay between the germline ends. CDR3 length: 16 amino acids. The CDR3 protein is CASSSSGFPGANVLTF. CDR3 bases: TGTGCCAGCAGCTCCTCAGGGTTTCCTGGGGCCAACGTCCTGACTTTC.

This clone was seen just once. The CDR3 DNA follows: TGCGCCAGCAGCTCAGGACTAGCGGGGGGACAAGAGACCCAGTACTTC. Amino acids: CASSSGLAGGQETQYF. The chain couples TRBV5-1 to TRBJ2-5; 14 nucleotides line up with TRBD2. Trimming at V came to 3 bases and at J to 2 bases, leaving 3 bases not matched to a gene. Germline V gives CDR1 SGHRS, CDR2 YFSETQ. The CDR3 runs 16 residues.

The chain is built from TRBV5-1 and TRBJ1-5; 9 positions match TRBD1. The CDR3 consists of 16 residues. Germline trimming cut 0 bases from V and 7 bases from J; bases unmatched to any gene: 8. CDR1 and CDR2 (germline): SGHRS, YFSETQ. In DNA form, the CDR3 reads TGCGCCAGCAGCTTGGGGGGGACAGGGCGTGGACAGCCCCAGCATTTT. Translation: CASSLGGTGRGQPQHF.

The chain has TRBV12-3 or TRBV12-4 and TRBJ1-6; no clear D gene. This CDR3 has 13 residues. The V gene lost 3 bases and the J gene lost 7 bases, with 7 bases spanning the gap. The DNA for the CDR3 is TGTGCCAGCAGTTTTGGGAGGAATTCACCCCTCCACTTT. It specifies CASSFGRNSPLHF.

This chain links TRBV7-8 with TRBJ1-1; 8 bases are a match to TRBD1. The V gene end was trimmed by 5 bases and the J gene end by 7 bases; junction bases not matched to a gene: 15. This CDR3 is 16 amino acids long. Germline V gene sequence: CDR1 SGHVS, CDR2 FQNEAQ. The DNA for the CDR3 is TGTGCCAGCAGCGCCACAGGGGGAGGACGGTTTGGTGAAGCTTTCTTT. It specifies CASSATGGGRFGEAFF.

This chain joins TRBV2 and TRBJ1-5; D may be TRBD1 (5 bases). V dropped 3 bases and J dropped 0 bases, with 15 bases sitting between them. Germline values: CDR1 SNHLY, CDR2 FYNNEI. This CDR3 is 17 amino acids long. The CDR3, as DNA: TGTGCCAGCAGTGAGTTCGGTAGGACATATAGCAATCAGCCCCAGCATTTT. Translated, it gives CASSEFGRTYSNQPQHF.

This chain links TRBV29-1 with TRBJ2-3, with 11 bases lining up with TRBD2. The J segment lost 5 bases and the V segment lost 8 bases, leaving 9 bases of the junction unmatched. CDR3 length: 14 amino acids. Germline V gene lookup returns CDR1 SQVTM and CDR2 ANQGSEA. This chain's CDR3 is CSSTSGSVLDTQYF. The CDR3 DNA is TGCAGCTCTACTAGCGGGAGTGTATTAGATACGCAGTATTTT.

J is TRBJ1-5 and V is TRBV5-1, with a possible D match to TRBD1 (5 bases). Germline CDR1 is SGHRS and CDR2 is YFSETQ. V shed 0 bases and J shed 0 bases, with 10 bases lying between them. CDR3 length: 16 amino acids. The CDR3 region is CASSLGAGNSNQPQHF. The CDR3 DNA reads TGCGCCAGCAGCTTGGGAGCAGGGAATAGCAATCAGCCCCAGCATTTT.

CDR3 coding DNA: TGTGCCAGTAGTATTGTTGGACACCGCAATGAGCAGTTCTTC. Its translation: CASSIVGHRNEQFF. This rearrangement joins TRBV19 to TRBJ2-1; TRBD1 might be the D (5 bases). There are 14 residues in the CDR3. In germline, CDR1 is LNHDA, CDR2 SQIVND (reference sequence). With 3 bases removed from V and 6 bases from J, the gap between germline ends came to 12 bases. Complete variable domain (other parts from reference TRBV19 and TRBJ2-1): DGGITQSPKYLFRKEGQNVTLSCEQNLNHDAMYWYRQDPGQGLRLIYYSQIVNDFQKGDIAEGYSVSREKKESFPLTVTSAQKNPTAFYLCASSIVGHRNEQFFGPGTRLTVL.

The gene calls are TRBV19 and TRBJ1-2, with D tentatively TRBD1 (6 bases). V lost 3 bases to trimming and J lost 2 bases, with 10 bases between them. The CDR3 sequence is 14 residues long. Per germline, CDR1 LNHDA and CDR2 SQIVND (reference sequence). CDR3 amino acids: CASSMDSFNYGYTF. CDR3 sequence (DNA): TGTGCCAGTAGTATGGACAGTTTCAACTATGGCTACACCTTC.

The V and J genes are TRBV24-1 and TRBJ1-2; D uncertain. Looked up from germline, CDR1 is KGHDR and CDR2 is SFDVKD. This CDR3 region has 14 residues. Trimming pared 3 bases from V and 1 base from J, leaving 8 bases between. CDR3 DNA sequence: TGTGCCACCAGTGATAAAAGACATAACTATGGCTACACCTTC. It translates to CATSDKRHNYGYTF.